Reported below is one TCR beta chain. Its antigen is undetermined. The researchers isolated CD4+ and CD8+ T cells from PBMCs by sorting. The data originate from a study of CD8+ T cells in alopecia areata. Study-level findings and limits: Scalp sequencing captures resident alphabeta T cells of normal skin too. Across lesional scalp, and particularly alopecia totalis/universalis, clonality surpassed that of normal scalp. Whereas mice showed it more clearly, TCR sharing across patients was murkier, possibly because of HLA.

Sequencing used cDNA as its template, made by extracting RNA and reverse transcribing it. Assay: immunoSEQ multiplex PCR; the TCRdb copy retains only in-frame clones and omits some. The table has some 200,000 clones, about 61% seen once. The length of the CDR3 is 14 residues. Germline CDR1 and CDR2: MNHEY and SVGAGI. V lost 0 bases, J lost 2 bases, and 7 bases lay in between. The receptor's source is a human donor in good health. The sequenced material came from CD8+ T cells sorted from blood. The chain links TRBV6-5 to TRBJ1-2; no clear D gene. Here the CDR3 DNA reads TGTGCCAGCAGTTACTCTTCGGAGAACTATGGCTACACCTTC. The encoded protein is CASSYSSENYGYTF.